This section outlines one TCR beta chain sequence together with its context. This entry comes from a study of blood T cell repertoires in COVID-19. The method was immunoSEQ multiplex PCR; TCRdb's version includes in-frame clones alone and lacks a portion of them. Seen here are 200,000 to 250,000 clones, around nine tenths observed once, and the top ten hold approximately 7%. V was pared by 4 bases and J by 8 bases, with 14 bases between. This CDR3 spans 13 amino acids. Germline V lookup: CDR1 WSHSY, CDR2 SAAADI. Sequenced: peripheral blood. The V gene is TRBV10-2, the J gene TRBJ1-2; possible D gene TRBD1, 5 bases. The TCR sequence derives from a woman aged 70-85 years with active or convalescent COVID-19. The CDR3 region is CASSGAGTGGYTF. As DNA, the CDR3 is TGCGCCAGCAGTGGAGCGGGGACCGGCGGCTACACCTTC.